Here is one TCR beta chain with its context. Its specificity is not known. Donors showed nominal health when sampled, although they likely had unrecorded immune exposures. The PCR was carried out with 60 Vbeta primers and 13 Jbeta primers. Data came from immunoSEQ multiplex PCR; TCRdb stores just in-frame clones and leaves some out. The sample carries about 130,000 clones, around 82% recorded once. This specimen comes from a study of cytomegalovirus exposure and HLA in healthy donors. In germline, CDR1 is WNHNN, CDR2 SYGVQD (reference sequence). CDR3 length equals 15 residues. Trimming shortened V by 5 bases and J by 3 bases, and 15 bases separated the two germline ends. Study conclusions and caveats: Being productive about 87% or about 30% of the time was typical of most TCR beta V segments in an earlier analysis. Fewer N-insertions than the approximately 700-donor mean were reportedly shown by an Asian-associated ancestry cluster in a later analysis.

The source is a man aged 30 to 39 in good health and CMV-seropositive. This sequence joins TRBV10-1 and TRBJ2-3, with TRBD2 as a possible D gene (6 bases). Sequencing used PBMCs. CDR3 residues: CASSSGSAGTDTQYF. CDR3 bases: TGCGCCAGCAGTAGCGGGTCGGCGGGGACAGATACGCAGTATTTT.